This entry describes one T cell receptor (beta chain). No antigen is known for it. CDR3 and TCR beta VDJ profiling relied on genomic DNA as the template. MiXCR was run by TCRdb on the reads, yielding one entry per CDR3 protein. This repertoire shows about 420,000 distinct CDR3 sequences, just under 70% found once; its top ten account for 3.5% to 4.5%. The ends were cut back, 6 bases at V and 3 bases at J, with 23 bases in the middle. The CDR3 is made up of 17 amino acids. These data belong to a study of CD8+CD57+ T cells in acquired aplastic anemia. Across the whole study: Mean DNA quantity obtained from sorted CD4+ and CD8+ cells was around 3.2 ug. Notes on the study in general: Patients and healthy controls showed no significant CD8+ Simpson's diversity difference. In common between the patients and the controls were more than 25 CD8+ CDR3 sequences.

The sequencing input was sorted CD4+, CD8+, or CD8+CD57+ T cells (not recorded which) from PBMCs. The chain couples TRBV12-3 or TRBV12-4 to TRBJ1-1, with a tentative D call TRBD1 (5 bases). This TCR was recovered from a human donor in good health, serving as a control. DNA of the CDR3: TGTGCCAGCAGGAAAGAGAGAAATTCGGGACGGCACACTGAAGCTTTCTTT. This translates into CASRKERNSGRHTEAFF.